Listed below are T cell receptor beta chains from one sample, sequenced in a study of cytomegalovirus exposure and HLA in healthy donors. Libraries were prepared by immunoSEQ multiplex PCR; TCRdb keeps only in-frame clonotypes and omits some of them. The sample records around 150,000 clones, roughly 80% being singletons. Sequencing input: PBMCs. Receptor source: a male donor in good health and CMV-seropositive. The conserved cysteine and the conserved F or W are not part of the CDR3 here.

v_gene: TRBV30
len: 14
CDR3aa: AWSFGLAGAGGTQY

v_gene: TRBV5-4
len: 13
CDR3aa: ASSDLGGVNTEAF

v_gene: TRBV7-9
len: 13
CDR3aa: ASSVGTGGIYEQY

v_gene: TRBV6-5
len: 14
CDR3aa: ASSSQTGGEVRGYT

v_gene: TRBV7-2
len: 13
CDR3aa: ASSRGILSGNTIY

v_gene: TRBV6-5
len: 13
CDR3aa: ASSLRTSWTNEQF

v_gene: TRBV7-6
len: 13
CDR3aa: ASSRERLAGNEQF

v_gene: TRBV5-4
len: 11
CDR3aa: ASSYFGDTEAF

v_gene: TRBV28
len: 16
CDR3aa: ASSRLAGGPGHTDTQY

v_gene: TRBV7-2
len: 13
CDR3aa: ASSSIGDRGEKLF

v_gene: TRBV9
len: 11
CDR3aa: ASSPRDRERAF

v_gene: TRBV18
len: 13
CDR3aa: ASQGQVHGANGLT

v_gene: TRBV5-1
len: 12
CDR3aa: ASSLTGLAGEQY

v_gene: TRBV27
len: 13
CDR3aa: ASSSPGTGWYGYT

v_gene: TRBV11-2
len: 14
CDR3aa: ASSLWASGFTGELF

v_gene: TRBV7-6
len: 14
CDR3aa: ASSLAGQGAATEAF

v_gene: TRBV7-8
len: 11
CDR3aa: ASTGGIQETQY

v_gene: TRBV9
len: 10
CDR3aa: ASSAGPYEQY

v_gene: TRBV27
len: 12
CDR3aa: ASSSRTSWDEQF

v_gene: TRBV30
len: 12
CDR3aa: AWSNDRLNYGYT

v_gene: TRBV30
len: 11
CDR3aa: AWSRGYSYEQY

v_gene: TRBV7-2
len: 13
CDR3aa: ASSRGGGASYEQY

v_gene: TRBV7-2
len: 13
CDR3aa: ASSRLLQGYTEAF

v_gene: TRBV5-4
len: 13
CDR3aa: ASTGGRGNTGELF

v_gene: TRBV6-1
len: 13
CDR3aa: ASSGPGLVYNEQF

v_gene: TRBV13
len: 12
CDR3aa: ASSLGDRETGYT

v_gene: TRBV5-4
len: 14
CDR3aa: ASSSDRVLVNTEAF

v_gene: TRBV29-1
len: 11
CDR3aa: SVADGGGYEQY

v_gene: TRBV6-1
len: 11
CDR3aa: ASSAQPNEKLF

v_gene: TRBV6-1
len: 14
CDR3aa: ASSDPRSSYNSPLH

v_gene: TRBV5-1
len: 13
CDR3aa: ASSLLGQGASGYT

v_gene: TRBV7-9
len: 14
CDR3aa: ASSAPRDRGTYEQY

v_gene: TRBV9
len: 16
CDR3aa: ASSVIAGGYSTYNEQF

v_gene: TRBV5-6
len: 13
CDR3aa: ASSLIVESGQPQH

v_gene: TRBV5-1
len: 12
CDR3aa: ASSGGLLSYEQY

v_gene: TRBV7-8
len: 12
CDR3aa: ASSSDRGLFGYT

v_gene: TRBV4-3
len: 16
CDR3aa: ASSQEPTTGPSSYEQY

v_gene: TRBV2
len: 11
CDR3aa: ASRQGPNSPLH

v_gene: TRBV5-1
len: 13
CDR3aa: ASSLAGTGNYGYT

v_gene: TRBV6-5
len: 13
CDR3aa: ASSYFGQGGYGYT

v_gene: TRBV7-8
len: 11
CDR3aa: ASSRDSNYGYT